This T cell receptor beta chain originates from a study of persistence of HIV-infected CD4 T cells. Study-level points and caveats: Antigen-responding cells were enriched for degenerate expanded CDR3beta sequences.

The immunoSEQ assay was version 4, run in survey mode. Method: immunoSEQ multiplex PCR; TCRdb's copy keeps in-frame clones and lacks some. The sample comprises about 40,000 clones, 75% to 80% of which are singletons, and 12% to 15% rests with the top ten. The stimulus was an HIV-1 Gag 15-mer peptide pool, around 1.1 ug/peptide/mL. CD40L-negative CD69-negative CD45RO-high memory CD4+ T cells were sorted as populations depleted of antigen-responding cells. This clone was found once. Its antigen remains unidentified. The trim removed 5 bases at V and 2 bases at J, leaving 8 bases unmatched. This CDR3 has 15 residues. Germline V CDR1 and CDR2: SGHTA, FQGNSA.

Material: CD4+ T cells sorted from PBMCs after roughly 17-hour stimulation, obtained from a patient who received antiretroviral therapy. The V gene is TRBV7-2, the J gene TRBJ2-7; 8 bases match TRBD1. The clonotype comes from an adult man with HIV who was CMV-seropositive. The CDR3 coding sequence is TGTGCCAGCAGCGAAAGGGGGACAGGCGCCTACGAGCAGTACTTC. Its translation is CASSERGTGAYEQYF.